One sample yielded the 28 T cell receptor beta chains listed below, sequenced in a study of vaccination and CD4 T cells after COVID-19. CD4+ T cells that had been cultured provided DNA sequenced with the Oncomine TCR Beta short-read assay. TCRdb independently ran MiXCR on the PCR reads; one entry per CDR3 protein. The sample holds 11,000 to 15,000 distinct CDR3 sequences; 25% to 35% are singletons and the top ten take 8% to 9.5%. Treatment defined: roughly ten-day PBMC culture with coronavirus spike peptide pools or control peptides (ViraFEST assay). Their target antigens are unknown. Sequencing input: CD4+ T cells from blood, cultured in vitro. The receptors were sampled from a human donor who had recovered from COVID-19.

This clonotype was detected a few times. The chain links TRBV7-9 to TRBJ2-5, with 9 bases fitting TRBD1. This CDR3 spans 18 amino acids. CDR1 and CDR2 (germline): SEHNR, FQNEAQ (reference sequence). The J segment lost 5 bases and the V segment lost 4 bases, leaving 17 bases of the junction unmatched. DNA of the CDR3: TGTGCCAGCAGCTCGACCGGGACAGGGAGTTGGTTAAGGGAGACCCAGTACTTC. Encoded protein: CASSSTGTGSWLRETQYF.

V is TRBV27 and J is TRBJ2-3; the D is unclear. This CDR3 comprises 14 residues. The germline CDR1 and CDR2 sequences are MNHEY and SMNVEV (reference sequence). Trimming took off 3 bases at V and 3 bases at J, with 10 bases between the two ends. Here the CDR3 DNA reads TGTGCCAGCAGTTTCTTGGTGGGGACAGATACGCAGTATTTT. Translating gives CASSFLVGTDTQYF.

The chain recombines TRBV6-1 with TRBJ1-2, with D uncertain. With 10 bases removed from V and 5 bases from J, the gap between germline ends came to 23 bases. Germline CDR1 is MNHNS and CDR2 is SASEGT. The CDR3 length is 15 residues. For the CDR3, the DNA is TGTGCCACCCGATTATGGGAGGCAAAACGGTATGGCTACACCTTC. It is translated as CATRLWEAKRYGYTF.

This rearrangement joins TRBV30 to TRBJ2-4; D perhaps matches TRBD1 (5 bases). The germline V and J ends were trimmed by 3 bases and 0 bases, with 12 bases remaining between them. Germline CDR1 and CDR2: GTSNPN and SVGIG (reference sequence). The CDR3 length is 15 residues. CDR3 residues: CAWSIDRLAKNIQYF. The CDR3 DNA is TGTGCCTGGAGCATCGACAGATTAGCCAAAAACATTCAGTACTTC.

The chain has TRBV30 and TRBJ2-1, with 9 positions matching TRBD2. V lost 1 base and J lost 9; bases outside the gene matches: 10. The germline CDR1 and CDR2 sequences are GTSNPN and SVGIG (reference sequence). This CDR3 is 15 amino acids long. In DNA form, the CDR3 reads TGTGCCTGGAGTGCTCTAGCGGGGATAGTGGGTGAGCAGTTCTTC. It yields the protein CAWSALAGIVGEQFF.

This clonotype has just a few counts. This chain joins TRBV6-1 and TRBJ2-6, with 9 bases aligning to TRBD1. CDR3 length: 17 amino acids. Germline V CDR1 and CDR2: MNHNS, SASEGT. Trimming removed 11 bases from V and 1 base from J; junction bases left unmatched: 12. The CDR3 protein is CAARKGQGVSGANVLTF. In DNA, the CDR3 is TGTGCCGCCCGGAAGGGACAGGGCGTGTCTGGGGCCAACGTCCTGACTTTC.

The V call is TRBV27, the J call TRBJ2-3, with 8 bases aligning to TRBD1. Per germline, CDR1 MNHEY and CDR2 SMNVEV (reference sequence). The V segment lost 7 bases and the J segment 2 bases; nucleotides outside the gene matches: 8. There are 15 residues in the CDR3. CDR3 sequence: CASTSGQGYTDTQYF. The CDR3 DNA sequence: TGTGCCAGCACATCCGGACAGGGATACACAGATACGCAGTATTTT.

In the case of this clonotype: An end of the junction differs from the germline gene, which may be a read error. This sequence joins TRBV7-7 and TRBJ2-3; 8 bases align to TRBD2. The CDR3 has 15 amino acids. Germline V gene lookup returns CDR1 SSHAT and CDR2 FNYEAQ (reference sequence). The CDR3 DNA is TGTGCTAGCAGCCCGGGACTAGTCGGCCGAGATACGCAGTATTTT. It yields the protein CASSPGLVGRDTQYF.

In nucleotides, the CDR3 is TGTGCTAGTGGTTTGGTACCGGGCCTGGTGCAGTTCTTC. Translated: CASGLVPGLVQFF. The chain joins TRBV12-5 to TRBJ2-1, with D unresolved. This CDR3 has 13 residues. V was clipped by 0 bases and J by 12 bases, with 12 bases between them. Germline assignment: CDR1 LGHNT and CDR2 FRNRAP.

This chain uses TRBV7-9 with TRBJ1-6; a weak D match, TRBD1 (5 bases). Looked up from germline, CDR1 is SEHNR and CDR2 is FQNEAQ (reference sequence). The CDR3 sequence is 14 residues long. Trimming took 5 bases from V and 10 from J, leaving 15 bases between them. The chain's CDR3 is CASSRRDGDSPLHF. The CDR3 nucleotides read TGTGCCAGCAGCCGCCGGGACGGAGACTCACCCCTCCACTTT.

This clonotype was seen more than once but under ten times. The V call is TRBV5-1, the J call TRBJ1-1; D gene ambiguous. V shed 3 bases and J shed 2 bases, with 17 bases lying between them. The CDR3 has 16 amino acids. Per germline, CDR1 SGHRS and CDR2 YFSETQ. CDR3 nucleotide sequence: TGCGCCAGCAGCTGGGAGGCCGGCGCGAGAAACACTGAAGCTTTCTTT. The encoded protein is CASSWEAGARNTEAFF.

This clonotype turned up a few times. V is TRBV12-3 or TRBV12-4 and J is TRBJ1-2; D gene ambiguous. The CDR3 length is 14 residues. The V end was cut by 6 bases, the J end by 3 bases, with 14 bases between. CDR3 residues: CASSPEAVHYGYTF. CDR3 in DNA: TGTGCCAGCAGCCCCGAGGCAGTTCACTATGGCTACACCTTC.

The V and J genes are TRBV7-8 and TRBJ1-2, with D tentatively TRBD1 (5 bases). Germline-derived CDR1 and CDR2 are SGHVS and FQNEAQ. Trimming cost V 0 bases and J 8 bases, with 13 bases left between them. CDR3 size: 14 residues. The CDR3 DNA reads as TGTGCCAGCAGCTTAGCCGGGACCACCAGGGGCTACACCTTC. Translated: CASSLAGTTRGYTF.

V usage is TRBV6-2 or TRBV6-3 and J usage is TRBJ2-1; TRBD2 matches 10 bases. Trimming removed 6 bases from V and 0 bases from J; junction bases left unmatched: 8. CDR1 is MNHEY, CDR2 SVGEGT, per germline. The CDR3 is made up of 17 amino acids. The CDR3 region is CASSWSPSGSSYNEQFF. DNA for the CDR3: TGTGCCAGCAGCTGGAGCCCTAGCGGGAGCTCCTACAATGAGCAGTTCTTC.

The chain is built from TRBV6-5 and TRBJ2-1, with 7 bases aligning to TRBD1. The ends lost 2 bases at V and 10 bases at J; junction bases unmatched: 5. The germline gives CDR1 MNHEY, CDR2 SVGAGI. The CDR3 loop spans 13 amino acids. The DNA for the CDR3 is TGTGCCAGCAGTTACGGGGGACAGCAGGAGCAGTTCTTC. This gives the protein CASSYGGQQEQFF.

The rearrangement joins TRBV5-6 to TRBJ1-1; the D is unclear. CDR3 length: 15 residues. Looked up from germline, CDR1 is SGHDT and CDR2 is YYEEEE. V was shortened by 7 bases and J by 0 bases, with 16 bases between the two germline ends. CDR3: CASEFRGFVNTEAFF. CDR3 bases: TGTGCCAGCGAATTTCGTGGGTTCGTGAACACTGAAGCTTTCTTT.

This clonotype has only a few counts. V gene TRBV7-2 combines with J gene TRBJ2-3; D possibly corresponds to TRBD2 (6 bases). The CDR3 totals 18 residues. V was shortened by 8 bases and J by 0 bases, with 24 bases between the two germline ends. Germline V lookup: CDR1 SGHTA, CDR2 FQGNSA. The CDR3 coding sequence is TGTGCCAGCCGGGAGCCGTCTCTAGCCCGTGCTAGCACAGATACGCAGTATTTT. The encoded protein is CASREPSLARASTDTQYF. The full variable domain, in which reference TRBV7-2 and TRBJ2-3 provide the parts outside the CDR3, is GAGVSQSPSNKVTEKGKDVELRCDPISGHTALYWYRQSLGQGLEFLIYFQGNSAPDKSGLPSDRFSAERTGGSVSTLTIQRTQQEDSAVYLCASREPSLARASTDTQYFGPGTRLTVL.

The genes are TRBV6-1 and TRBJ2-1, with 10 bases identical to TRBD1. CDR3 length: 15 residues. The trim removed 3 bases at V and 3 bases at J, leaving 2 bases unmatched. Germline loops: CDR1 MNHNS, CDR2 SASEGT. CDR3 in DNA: TGTGCCAGCAGTGACGGGACAGGGGACTACAATGAGCAGTTCTTC. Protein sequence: CASSDGTGDYNEQFF.

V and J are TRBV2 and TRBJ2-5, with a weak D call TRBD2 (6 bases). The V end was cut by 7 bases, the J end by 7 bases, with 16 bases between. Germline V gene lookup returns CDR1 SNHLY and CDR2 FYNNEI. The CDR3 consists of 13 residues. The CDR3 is CASKYAGTGTQYF. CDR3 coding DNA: TGTGCCAGCAAGTATGCGGGGACCGGGACCCAGTACTTC.

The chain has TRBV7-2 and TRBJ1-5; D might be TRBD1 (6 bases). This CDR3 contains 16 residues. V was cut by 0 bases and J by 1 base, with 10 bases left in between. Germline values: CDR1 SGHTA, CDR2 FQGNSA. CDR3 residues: CASSLAGRGSNQPQHF. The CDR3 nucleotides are TGTGCCAGCAGCTTAGCGGGCAGGGGAAGCAATCAGCCCCAGCATTTT.

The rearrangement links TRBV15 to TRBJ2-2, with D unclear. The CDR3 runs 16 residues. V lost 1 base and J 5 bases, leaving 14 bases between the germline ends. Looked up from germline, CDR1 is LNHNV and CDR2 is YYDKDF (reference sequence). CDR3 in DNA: TGTGCCACCAGCAGAGCCCCCCACCGAGAAACCGGGGAGCTGTTTTTT. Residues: CATSRAPHRETGELFF.

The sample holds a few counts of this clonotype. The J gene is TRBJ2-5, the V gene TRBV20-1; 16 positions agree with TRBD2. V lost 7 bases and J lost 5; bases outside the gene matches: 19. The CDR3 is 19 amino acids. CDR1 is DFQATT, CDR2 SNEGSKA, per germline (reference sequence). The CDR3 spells CSVLRPGLAGGGHRETQYF. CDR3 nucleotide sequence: TGCAGTGTCCTACGCCCGGGACTAGCGGGGGGGGGCCACCGGGAGACCCAGTACTTC.

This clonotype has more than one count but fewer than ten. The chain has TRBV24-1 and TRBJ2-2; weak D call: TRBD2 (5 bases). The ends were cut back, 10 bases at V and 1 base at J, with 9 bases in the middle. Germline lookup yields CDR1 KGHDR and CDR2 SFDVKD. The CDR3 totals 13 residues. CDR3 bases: TGTGCCACGGAGGAAGGGAACACCGGGGAGCTGTTTTTT. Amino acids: CATEEGNTGELFF.

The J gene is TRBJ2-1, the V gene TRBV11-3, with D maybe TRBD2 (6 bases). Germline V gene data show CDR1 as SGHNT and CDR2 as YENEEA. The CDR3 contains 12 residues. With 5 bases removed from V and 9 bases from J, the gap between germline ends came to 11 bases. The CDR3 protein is CASSTLEGEQFF. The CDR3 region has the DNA TGTGCCAGCAGCACGCTGGAGGGTGAGCAGTTCTTC.

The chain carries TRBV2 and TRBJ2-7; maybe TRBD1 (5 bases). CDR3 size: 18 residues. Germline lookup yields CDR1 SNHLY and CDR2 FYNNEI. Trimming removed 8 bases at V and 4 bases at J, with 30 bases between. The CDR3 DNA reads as TGTGCCAGCCTGCCCCGCATAGGGGCATCCCTTTTAAAGTACGAGCAGTACTTC. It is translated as CASLPRIGASLLKYEQYF. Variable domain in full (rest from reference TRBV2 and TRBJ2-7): EPEVTQTPSHQVTQMGQEVILRCVPISNHLYFYWYRQILGQKVEFLVSFYNNEISEKSEIFDDQFSVERPDGSNFTLKIRSTKLEDSAMYFCASLPRIGASLLKYEQYFGPGTRLTVT.

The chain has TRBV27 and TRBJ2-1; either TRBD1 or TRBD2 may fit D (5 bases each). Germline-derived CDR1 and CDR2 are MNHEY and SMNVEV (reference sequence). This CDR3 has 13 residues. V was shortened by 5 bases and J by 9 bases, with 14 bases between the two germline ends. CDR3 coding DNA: TGTGCCAGCAGTCAAGCCCGGGACGCTGAGCAGTTCTTC. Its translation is CASSQARDAEQFF.

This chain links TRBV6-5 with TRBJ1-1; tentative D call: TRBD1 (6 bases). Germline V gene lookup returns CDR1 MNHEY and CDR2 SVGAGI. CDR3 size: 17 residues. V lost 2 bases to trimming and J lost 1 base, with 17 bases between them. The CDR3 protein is CASSYGGVRHQNTEAFF. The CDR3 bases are TGTGCCAGCAGTTACGGGGGCGTACGGCATCAGAACACTGAAGCTTTCTTT.

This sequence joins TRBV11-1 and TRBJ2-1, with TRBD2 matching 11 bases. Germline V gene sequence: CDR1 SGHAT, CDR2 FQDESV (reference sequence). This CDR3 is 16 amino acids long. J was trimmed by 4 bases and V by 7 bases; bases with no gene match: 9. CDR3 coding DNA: TGTGCCAGCACCTCGACTAGCGGGGCCAATTACAATGAGCAGTTCTTC. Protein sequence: CASTSTSGANYNEQFF.